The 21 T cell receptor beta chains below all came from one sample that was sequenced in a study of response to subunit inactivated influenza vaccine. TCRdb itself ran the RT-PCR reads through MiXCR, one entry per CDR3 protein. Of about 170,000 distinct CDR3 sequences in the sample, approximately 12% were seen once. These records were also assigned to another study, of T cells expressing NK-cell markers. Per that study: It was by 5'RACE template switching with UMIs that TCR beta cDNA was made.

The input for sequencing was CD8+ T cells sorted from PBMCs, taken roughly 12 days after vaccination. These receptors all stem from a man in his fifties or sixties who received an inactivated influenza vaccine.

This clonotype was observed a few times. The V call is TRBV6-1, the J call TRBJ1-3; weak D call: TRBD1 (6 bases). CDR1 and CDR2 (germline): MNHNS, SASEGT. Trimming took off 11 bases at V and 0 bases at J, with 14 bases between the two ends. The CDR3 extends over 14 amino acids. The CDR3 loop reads CALSGGASGNTIYF. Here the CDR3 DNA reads TGTGCCCTAAGCGGGGGCGCCTCTGGAAACACCATATATTTT.

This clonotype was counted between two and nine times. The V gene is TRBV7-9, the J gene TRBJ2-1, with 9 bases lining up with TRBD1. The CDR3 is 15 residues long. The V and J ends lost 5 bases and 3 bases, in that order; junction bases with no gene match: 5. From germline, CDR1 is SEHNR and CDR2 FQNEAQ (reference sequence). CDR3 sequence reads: CASSPWTGDYNEQFF. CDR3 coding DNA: TGTGCCAGCAGCCCCTGGACAGGGGACTACAATGAGCAGTTCTTC.

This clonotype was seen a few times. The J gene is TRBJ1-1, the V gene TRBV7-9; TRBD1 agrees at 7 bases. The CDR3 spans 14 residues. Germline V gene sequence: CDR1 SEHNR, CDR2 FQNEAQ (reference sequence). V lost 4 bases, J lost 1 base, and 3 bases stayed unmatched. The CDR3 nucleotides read TGTGCCAGCAGCTCTGCAGGGGGGAACACTGAAGCTTTCTTT. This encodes CASSSAGGNTEAFF.

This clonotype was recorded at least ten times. The DNA of the CDR3 is TGCAGCGTTGAAAGGCATAGCGGGAGGTTAGATGAGCAGTTCTTC. It specifies CSVERHSGRLDEQFF. This sequence joins TRBV29-1 and TRBJ2-1; 10 bases are a match to TRBD2. Germline V CDR1 and CDR2: SQVTM, ANQGSEA. This CDR3 has 15 residues. Trimming cost V 2 bases and J 8 bases; bases outside gene matches: 9.

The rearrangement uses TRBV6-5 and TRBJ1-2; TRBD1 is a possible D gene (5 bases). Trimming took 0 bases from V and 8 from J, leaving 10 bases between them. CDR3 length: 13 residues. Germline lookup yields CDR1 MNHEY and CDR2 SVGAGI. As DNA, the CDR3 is TGTGCCAGCAGTTACTCGAGACAGTACGGCTACACCTTC. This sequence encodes CASSYSRQYGYTF.

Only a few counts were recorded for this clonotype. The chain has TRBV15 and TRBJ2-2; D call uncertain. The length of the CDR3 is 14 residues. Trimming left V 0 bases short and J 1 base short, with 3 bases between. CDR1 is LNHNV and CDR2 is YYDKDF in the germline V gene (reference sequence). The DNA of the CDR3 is TGTGCCACCAGCAGAGAGGGGAACACCGGGGAGCTGTTTTTT. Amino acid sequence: CATSREGNTGELFF.

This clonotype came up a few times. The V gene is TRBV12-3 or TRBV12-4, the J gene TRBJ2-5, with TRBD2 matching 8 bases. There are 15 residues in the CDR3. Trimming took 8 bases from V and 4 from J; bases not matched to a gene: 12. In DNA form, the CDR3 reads TGTGCCAGCGCCCTGGGTACGGGGGGGCCAGAGACCCAGTACTTC. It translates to CASALGTGGPETQYF.

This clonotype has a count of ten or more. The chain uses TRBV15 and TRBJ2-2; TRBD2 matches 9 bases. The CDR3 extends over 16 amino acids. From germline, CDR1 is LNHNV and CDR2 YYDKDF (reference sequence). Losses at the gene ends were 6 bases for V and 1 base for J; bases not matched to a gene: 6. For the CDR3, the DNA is TGTGCCACCAGAGGTTGGCGGGAGGGGAACACCGGGGAGCTGTTTTTT. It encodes CATRGWREGNTGELFF.

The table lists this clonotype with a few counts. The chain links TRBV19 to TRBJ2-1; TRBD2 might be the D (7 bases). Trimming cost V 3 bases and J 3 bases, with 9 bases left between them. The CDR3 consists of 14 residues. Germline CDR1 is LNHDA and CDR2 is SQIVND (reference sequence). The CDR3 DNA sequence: TGTGCCAGTAGTATGGGGGGGCGCTACAATGAGCAGTTCTTC. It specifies CASSMGGRYNEQFF. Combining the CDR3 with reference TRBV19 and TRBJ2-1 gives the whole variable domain DGGITQSPKYLFRKEGQNVTLSCEQNLNHDAMYWYRQDPGQGLRLIYYSQIVNDFQKGDIAEGYSVSREKKESFPLTVTSAQKNPTAFYLCASSMGGRYNEQFFGPGTRLTVL.

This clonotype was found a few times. The CDR3 is CASSSYRGPYSGELFF. The CDR3 nucleotides read TGTGCCAGCAGTAGTTACAGGGGGCCCTATTCCGGGGAGCTGTTTTTT. V is TRBV12-3 or TRBV12-4 and J is TRBJ2-2; 9 bases line up with TRBD1. The CDR3 has 16 residues. The trim removed 5 bases at V and 6 bases at J, leaving 10 bases unmatched.

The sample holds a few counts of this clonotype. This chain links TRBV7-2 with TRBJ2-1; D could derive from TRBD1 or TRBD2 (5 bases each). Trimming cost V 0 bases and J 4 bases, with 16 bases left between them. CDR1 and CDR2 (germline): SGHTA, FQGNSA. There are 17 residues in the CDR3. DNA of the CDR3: TGTGCCAGCAGCTTAGCGCTAATGGGGGTTGTTTACAATGAGCAGTTCTTC. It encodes CASSLALMGVVYNEQFF.

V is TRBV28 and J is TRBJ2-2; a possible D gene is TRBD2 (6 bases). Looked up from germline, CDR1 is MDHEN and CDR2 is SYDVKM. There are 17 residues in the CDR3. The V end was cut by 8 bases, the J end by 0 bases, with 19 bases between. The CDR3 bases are TGTGCCAGCGGAGGGACTCTAGAAGCCCCGAACACCGGGGAGCTGTTTTTT. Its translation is CASGGTLEAPNTGELFF.

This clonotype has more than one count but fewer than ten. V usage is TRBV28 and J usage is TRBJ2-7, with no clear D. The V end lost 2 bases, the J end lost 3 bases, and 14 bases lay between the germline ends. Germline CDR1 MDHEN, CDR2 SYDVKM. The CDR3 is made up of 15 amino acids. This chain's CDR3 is CASSLGRRYLYEQYF. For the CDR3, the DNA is TGTGCCAGCAGTTTAGGCAGGCGTTACCTCTACGAGCAGTACTTC. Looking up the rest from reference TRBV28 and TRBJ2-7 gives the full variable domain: DVKVTQSSRYLVKRTGEKVFLECVQDMDHENMFWYRQDPGLGLRLIYFSYDVKMKEKGDIPEGYSVSREKKERFSLILESASTNQTSMYLCASSLGRRYLYEQYFGPGTRLTVT.

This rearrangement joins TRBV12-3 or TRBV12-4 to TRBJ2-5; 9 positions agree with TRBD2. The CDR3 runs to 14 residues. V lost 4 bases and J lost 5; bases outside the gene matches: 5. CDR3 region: CASSWAGGLETQYF. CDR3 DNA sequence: TGTGCCAGCAGTTGGGCGGGGGGGCTGGAGACCCAGTACTTC.

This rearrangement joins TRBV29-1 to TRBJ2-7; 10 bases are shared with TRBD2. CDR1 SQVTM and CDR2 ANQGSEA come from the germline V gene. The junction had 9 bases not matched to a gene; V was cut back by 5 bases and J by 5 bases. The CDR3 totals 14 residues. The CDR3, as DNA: TGCAGCGTTAAGCCCCTAGCGGGAGTCCACGAGCAGTACTTC. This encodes CSVKPLAGVHEQYF.

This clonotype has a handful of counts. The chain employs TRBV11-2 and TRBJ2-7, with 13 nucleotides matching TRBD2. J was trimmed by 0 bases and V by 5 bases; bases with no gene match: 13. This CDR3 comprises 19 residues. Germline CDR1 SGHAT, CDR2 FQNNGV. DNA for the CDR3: TGTGCCAGCAGCCCGCTCCGCAGGACTAGCGGGAGTCCCTCCTACGAGCAGTACTTC. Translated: CASSPLRRTSGSPSYEQYF.

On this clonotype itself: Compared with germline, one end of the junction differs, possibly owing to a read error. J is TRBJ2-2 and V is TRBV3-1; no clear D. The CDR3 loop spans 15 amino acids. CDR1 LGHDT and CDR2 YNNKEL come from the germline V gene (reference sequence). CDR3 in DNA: TGTGCCAGCAGCCCCGACAAGGTAGGGCCCGGCGAGCTGTTTTTT. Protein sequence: CASSPDKVGPGELFF.

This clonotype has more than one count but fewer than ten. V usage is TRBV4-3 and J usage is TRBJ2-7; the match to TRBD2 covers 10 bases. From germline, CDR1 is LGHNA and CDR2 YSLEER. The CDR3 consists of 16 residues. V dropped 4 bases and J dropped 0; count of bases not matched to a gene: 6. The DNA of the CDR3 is TGCGCCAGCAGCCCTCACTTAGCGGGGGGCTCCTACGAGCAGTACTTC. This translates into CASSPHLAGGSYEQYF.

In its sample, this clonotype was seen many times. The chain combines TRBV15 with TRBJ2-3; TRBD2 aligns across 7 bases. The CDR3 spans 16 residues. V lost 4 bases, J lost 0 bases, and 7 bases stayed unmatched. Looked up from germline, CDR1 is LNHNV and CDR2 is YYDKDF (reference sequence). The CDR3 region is CATSTLAGVSTDTQYF. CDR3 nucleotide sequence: TGTGCCACCAGCACCCTGGCGGGAGTGAGCACAGATACGCAGTATTTT.

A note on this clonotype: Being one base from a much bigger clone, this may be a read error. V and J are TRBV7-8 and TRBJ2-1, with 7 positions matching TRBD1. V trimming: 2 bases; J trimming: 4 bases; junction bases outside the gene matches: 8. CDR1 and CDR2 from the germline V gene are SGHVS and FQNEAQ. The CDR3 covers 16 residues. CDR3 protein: CASSLSDRATYNEQFF. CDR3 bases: TGTGCCAGCAGCTTATCCGACAGGGCGACTTACAATGAGCAGTTCTTC.

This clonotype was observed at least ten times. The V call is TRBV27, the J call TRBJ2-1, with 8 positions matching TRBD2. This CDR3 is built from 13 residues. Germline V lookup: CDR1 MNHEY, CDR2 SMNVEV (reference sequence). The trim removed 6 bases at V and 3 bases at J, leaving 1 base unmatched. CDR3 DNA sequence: TGTGCCAGCAGCGGGACTAGCTACAATGAGCAGTTCTTC. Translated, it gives CASSGTSYNEQFF.